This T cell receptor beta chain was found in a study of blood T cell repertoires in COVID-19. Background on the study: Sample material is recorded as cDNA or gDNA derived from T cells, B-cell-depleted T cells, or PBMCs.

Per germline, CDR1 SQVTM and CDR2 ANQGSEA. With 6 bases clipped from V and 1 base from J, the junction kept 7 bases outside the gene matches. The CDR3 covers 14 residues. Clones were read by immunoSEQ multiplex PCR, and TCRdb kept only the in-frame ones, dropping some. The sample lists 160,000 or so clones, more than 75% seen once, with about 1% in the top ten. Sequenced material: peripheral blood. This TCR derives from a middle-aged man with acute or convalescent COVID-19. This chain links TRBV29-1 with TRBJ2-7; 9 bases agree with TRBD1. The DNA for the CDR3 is TGCAGCGTGCGACAGGGGGTAGGTTCCTACGAGCAGTACTTC. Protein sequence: CSVRQGVGSYEQYF.